The clone carrying this T cell receptor beta chain was recorded at least ten times. Its antigen remains unknown. TCRdb called the RT-PCR reads again in MiXCR, with one record for every CDR3 protein. The profile covers under 950,000 distinct CDR3 sequences, with 21% appearing a single time and about 9.4% taken by the ten largest. The CDR3 has 14 residues. Per germline, CDR1 DFQATT and CDR2 SNEGSKA (reference sequence). With 6 bases clipped from V and 3 bases from J, the junction kept 6 bases outside the gene matches. The data derive from a study of response to subunit inactivated influenza vaccine. General observations from the study: Few new T cells, the authors suggested, are recruited by each seasonal influenza vaccination.

The sequencing used PBMCs from blood, collected 5 to 6 days after vaccination. The chain uses TRBV20-1 and TRBJ1-5; 9 bases agree with TRBD1. This clonotype was sampled from a man in his fifties or sixties who received an inactivated influenza vaccine. The CDR3 coding sequence is TGCAGTGCGTCCGGGACAGGGCTCAATCAGCCCCAGCATTTT. Translated, it gives CSASGTGLNQPQHF.